The clone carrying this TCR beta chain appeared a single time. The sample belongs to a study of T cell responses to AZD1222 COVID-19 vaccine. Measured with immunoSEQ multiplex PCR; TCRdb has only the in-frame clones, and not every one. This sample has around 100,000 clones, with nearly 90% found just once. Looked up from germline, CDR1 is MNHEY and CDR2 is SMNVEV (reference sequence). V lost 8 bases to trimming and J lost 3 bases, with 11 bases between them. The CDR3 is made up of 13 amino acids. This material consisted of peripheral blood, taken on day 0 of AZD1222 vaccination. V and J are TRBV27 and TRBJ2-1, with a tentative D call TRBD1 (5 bases). The receptor comes from an adult in good health. CDR3 sequence (DNA): TGTGCCAGCGGCATAGGGGTCTACAATGAGCAGTTCTTC. Its protein is CASGIGVYNEQFF.